Reported below is one T cell receptor beta chain. This entry belongs to a study of blood T cell repertoires in COVID-19. The overall study: Both acute and convalescent COVID-19 samples were obtained from the United States, Italy and Spain. T cells, B-cell-depleted T cells, or PBMCs supplied cDNA or gDNA.

Some clones are missing from TCRdb's copy, which holds only in-frame ones; the method was immunoSEQ multiplex PCR. The sample holds about 330,000 clones, over 75% seen once. Participants came from fewer than 25 US areas, aged about 18 to 90 years. The length of the CDR3 is 16 residues. Looked up from germline, CDR1 is SEHNR and CDR2 is FQNEAQ (reference sequence). After removal of 5 bases from V and 1 base from J, the junction contained 4 bases not matched to a gene. The sequencing sample was made of PBMCs or T cells enriched from blood (not recorded which). V gene TRBV7-9 combines with J gene TRBJ2-4, with 11 bases that match TRBD2. This receptor was taken from a young man who had recovered from COVID-19. CDR3 amino acids: CASSPPSGGAKNIQYF. CDR3 in DNA: TGTGCCAGCAGCCCTCCTAGCGGGGGGGCCAAAAACATTCAGTACTTC.